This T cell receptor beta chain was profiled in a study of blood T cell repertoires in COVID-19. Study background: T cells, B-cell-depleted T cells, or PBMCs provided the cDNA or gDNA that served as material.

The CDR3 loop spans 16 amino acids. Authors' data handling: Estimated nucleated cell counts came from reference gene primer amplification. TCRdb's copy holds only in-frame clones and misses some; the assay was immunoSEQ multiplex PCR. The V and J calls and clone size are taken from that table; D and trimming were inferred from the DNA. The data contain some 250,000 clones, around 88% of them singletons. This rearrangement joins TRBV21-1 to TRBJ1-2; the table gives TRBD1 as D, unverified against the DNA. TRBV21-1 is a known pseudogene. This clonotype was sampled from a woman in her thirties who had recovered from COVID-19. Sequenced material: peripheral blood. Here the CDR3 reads CASSKGGKGTNYGYTF. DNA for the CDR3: TGTGCCAGCAGCAAAGGGGGAAAGGGGACTAACTATGGCTACACCTTC.